This T cell receptor (beta chain) stems from a study of blood T cell repertoires in COVID-19. Enrollment of patients from Seattle took place during active infection, with longitudinal follow-up. Repertoires were generated with immunoSEQ multiplex PCR, while TCRdb's copy carries only in-frame clones and drops some. The table has roughly 53,000 clones, about nine tenths seen once. V gave up 7 bases and J gave up 8 bases, with 18 bases separating them. The CDR3 consists of 15 residues. Germline-derived CDR1 and CDR2 are LNHDA and SQIVND (reference sequence). The material sequenced was peripheral blood. The genes are TRBV19 and TRBJ1-6; no reliable D call. This sequence was found in a woman of 80 years or more with COVID-19, enrolled during active disease. The CDR3 here is CASKNSSPEDSPLHF. The CDR3, as DNA: TGTGCCAGTAAGAACTCCTCTCCTGAGGATTCACCCCTCCACTTT.